The 20 T cell receptor beta chains below were found in one sample sequenced in a study of human T cells and chemical hapten exposure. TCRdb fed the RACE reads into MiXCR, producing one record per CDR3 protein. The sample includes fewer than 100,000 distinct CDR3 sequences, 9.5% to 15% of them seen just once. Stated time point: patch test 1, 2 weeks after DPC sensitization. As to treatment: therapeutic diphenylcyclopropenone sensitization with weekly scalp DPC. Sequenced material: whole blood, taken in connection with sensitization to the hapten diphenylcyclopropenone (DPC). The receptor source for this set is a woman in her 40s with alopecia areata. Some clones in this sample may be carry-over from other donors' samples.

This clonotype was counted only a few times. The chain carries TRBV6-2 or TRBV6-3 and TRBJ2-5, with 7 bases lining up with TRBD1. The CDR3 consists of 16 residues. Germline assignment: CDR1 MNHEY and CDR2 SVGEGT. Losses at the gene ends were 3 bases for V and 1 base for J; bases not matched to a gene: 8. The CDR3 region is CASSYSPGQLQETQYF. CDR3 nucleotide sequence: TGTGCCAGCAGTTATAGCCCGGGACAGCTCCAAGAGACCCAGTACTTC.

In this sample, this clonotype turned up a few times. The chain links TRBV29-1 to TRBJ2-1; 7 positions match TRBD2. The CDR3 runs 12 residues. J gave up 13 bases and V 5 bases, and 11 bases lay outside the gene matches. The germline V gene encodes CDR1 SQVTM and CDR2 ANQGSEA. The CDR3 is CSVYGEGKKQFF. The CDR3 nucleotides are TGCAGCGTTTATGGGGAGGGAAAGAAACAGTTCTTC.

There are many counts of this clonotype. The V and J genes are TRBV7-6 and TRBJ2-3; D is possibly TRBD1 (5 bases). This CDR3 is built from 14 residues. Trimming took off 1 base at V and 3 bases at J, with 8 bases between the two ends. Looked up from germline, CDR1 is SGHVS and CDR2 is FNYEAQ. As DNA, the CDR3 is TGTGCCAGCAGCTTAGAGACAGTTACAGATACGCAGTATTTT. Amino acid sequence: CASSLETVTDTQYF. Filled out from reference TRBV7-6 and TRBJ2-3, the complete variable domain reads GAGVSQSPRYKVTKRGQDVALRCDPISGHVSLYWYRQALGQGPEFLTYFNYEAQQDKSGLPNDRFSAERPEGSISTLTIQRTEQRDSAMYRCASSLETVTDTQYFGPGTRLTVL.

This clonotype showed up many times. The CDR3 protein is CASSYRQIQETQYF. CDR3 in DNA: TGTGCCAGCAGTTACCGCCAGATTCAAGAGACCCAGTACTTC. The genes are TRBV6-2 or TRBV6-3 and TRBJ2-5; the D is unclear. Per germline, CDR1 MNHEY and CDR2 SVGEGT. Trimming stripped 2 bases from V and 2 bases from J, with 9 bases between. The CDR3 covers 14 residues.

This clonotype was seen a few times. The chain combines TRBV13 with TRBJ2-2; 7 nucleotides line up with TRBD1. The CDR3 contains 17 residues. Germline V gives CDR1 PRHDT, CDR2 FYEKMQ (reference sequence). The V segment lost 4 bases and the J segment 2 bases; nucleotides outside the gene matches: 10. CDR3: CASSWRQGSGNTGELFF. CDR3 in DNA: TGTGCCAGCAGCTGGAGACAGGGTTCGGGAAACACCGGGGAGCTGTTTTTT. Full variable domain (missing parts from reference TRBV13 and TRBJ2-2): AAGVIQSPRHLIKEKRETATLKCYPIPRHDTVYWYQQGPGQDPQFLISFYEKMQSDKGSIPDRFSAQQFSDYHSELNMSSLELGDSALYFCASSWRQGSGNTGELFFGEGSRLTVL.

This CDR3 reads CASSPSAGALEKLFF. In nucleotides, the CDR3 is TGTGCCAGCAGTCCTTCGGCAGGGGCGCTGGAAAAACTGTTTTTT. The chain employs TRBV7-9 and TRBJ1-4, with D possibly matching TRBD1 (6 bases). The length of the CDR3 is 15 residues. V lost 6 bases, J lost 8 bases, and 19 bases lay in between. Germline V CDR1 and CDR2: SEHNR, FQNEAQ (reference sequence).

The chain links TRBV6-4 to TRBJ2-2, with 7 bases matching TRBD1. There are 14 residues in the CDR3. In germline, CDR1 is MRHNA, CDR2 SNTAGT. J gave up 3 bases and V 8 bases, and 6 bases lay outside the gene matches. The CDR3 coding sequence is TGTGCCAGCCGACAGGGTGGGGACACCGGGGAGCTGTTTTTT. Translation: CASRQGGDTGELFF.

In DNA, the CDR3 is TGTGCCAGCAGCGTAGGCCCCGCAGGGACAGATACGCAGTATTTT. Its translation is CASSVGPAGTDTQYF. This chain joins TRBV9 and TRBJ2-3; weak D call: TRBD1 (5 bases). Between the trimmed V and J ends, which lost 0 bases and 3 bases, there was a span of 11 bases. The germline V gene encodes CDR1 SGDLS and CDR2 YYNGEE. This CDR3 has 15 amino acids.

As concerns this clonotype: It is unclear where the CDR3 begins or ends on the DNA, so no DNA is shown, and the CDR3 is as TCRdb lists it. The chain links TRBV5-1 to TRBJ2-4. Per the germline V gene, CDR1 is SGHRS and CDR2 is YFSETQ. The CDR3 is made up of 14 amino acids, end residues included. The CDR3 loop is CASSSSGSANIQYF.

V gene TRBV4-3 combines with J gene TRBJ1-5; D is unclear. CDR1 is LGHNA and CDR2 is YSLEER in the germline V gene. The CDR3 runs to 13 residues. Trimming stripped 0 bases from V and 5 bases from J, with 5 bases between. This CDR3 is CASSQDGYQPQHF. DNA of the CDR3: TGCGCCAGCAGCCAAGACGGGTATCAGCCCCAGCATTTT.

This clonotype came up a few times. This rearrangement joins TRBV3-1 to TRBJ2-2; 9 nucleotides align to TRBD2. The J segment lost 1 base and the V segment lost 2 bases, leaving 8 bases of the junction unmatched. The germline V gene encodes CDR1 LGHDT and CDR2 YNNKEL (reference sequence). This CDR3 contains 18 residues. CDR3 DNA: TGTGCCAGCAGCCAATTTGCTAGCGGGATCGTGAACACCGGGGAGCTGTTTTTT. It encodes CASSQFASGIVNTGELFF.

In its sample, this clonotype was seen many times. The chain couples TRBV7-6 to TRBJ2-3; tentatively, D is TRBD2 (5 bases). Germline-derived CDR1 and CDR2 are SGHVS and FNYEAQ. The CDR3 consists of 12 residues. V gave up 4 bases and J gave up 9 bases, with 11 bases separating them. CDR3 region: CASSSTSDTQYF. The CDR3 bases are TGTGCCAGCAGCTCCACTAGTGACACGCAGTATTTT. The whole variable domain, filled in from reference TRBV7-6 and TRBJ2-3, reads GAGVSQSPRYKVTKRGQDVALRCDPISGHVSLYWYRQALGQGPEFLTYFNYEAQQDKSGLPNDRFSAERPEGSISTLTIQRTEQRDSAMYRCASSSTSDTQYFGPGTRLTVL.

This clonotype occurred many times. The J gene is TRBJ1-4, the V gene TRBV18; D is ambiguous. The V and J ends lost 0 bases and 5 bases respectively, with 10 bases between them. This CDR3 has 15 residues. Germline V lookup: CDR1 KGHSH, CDR2 LQKENI. CDR3 in DNA: TGTGCCAGCTCACCACCCGCCAGCCTGAATGAAAAACTGTTTTTT. Its protein product is CASSPPASLNEKLFF.

This clonotype has only a few counts. The chain employs TRBV7-2 and TRBJ2-1; D perhaps matches TRBD1 (5 bases). V lost 5 bases and J 11 bases, leaving 13 bases between the germline ends. CDR3 length equals 12 residues. Germline CDR1 SGHTA, CDR2 FQGNSA. CDR3 sequence reads: CASSKATDKQFF. CDR3 in DNA: TGTGCCAGCAGCAAGGCGACAGACAAGCAGTTCTTC.

This chain joins TRBV21-1 and TRBJ2-7; TRBD1, the table's D call, was not compared with the DNA. TRBV21-1 is flagged as a pseudogene. The CDR3 spans 17 residues. As DNA, the CDR3 is TGTGCCAGCAGTCAGGACAGCAGCTCAATTCAATCCTACGAGCAGTACTTC. Amino acid sequence: CASSQDSSSIQSYEQYF.

This clonotype was seen ten or more times. The chain combines TRBV7-3 with TRBJ2-3, with TRBD1 matching 9 bases. V lost 4 bases and J lost 3; bases outside the gene matches: 5. The CDR3 covers 15 residues. CDR1 is SGHTA, CDR2 FQGTGA, per germline. CDR3 residues: CASSSLGQGTDTQYF. Here the CDR3 DNA reads TGTGCCAGCAGCTCCCTGGGACAGGGAACAGATACGCAGTATTTT.

At least ten counts were recorded for this clonotype. This rearrangement joins TRBV6-6 to TRBJ2-1; 7 nucleotides agree with TRBD2. This CDR3 region has 11 residues. The germline gives CDR1 MNHNY, CDR2 SVGAGI (reference sequence). V shed 10 bases and J 7 bases; nucleotides not matched to a gene: 4. The CDR3 is CATGRGNEQFF. The CDR3 DNA reads TGTGCCACCGGGCGGGGGAATGAGCAGTTCTTC.

This clonotype was counted ten times or more. The chain uses TRBV7-9 and TRBJ2-5; 8 nucleotides match TRBD2. The CDR3 length is 14 residues. The germline V gene has CDR1 SEHNR and CDR2 FQNEAQ (reference sequence). V was pared by 5 bases and J by 4 bases, with 6 bases of the junction left unmatched. The CDR3 DNA is TGTGCCAGCAGCCCCCCCGGGAGGGGAGAGACCCAGTACTTC. Translation: CASSPPGRGETQYF. Complete variable domain (other parts from reference TRBV7-9 and TRBJ2-5): DTGVSQNPRHKITKRGQNVTFRCDPISEHNRLYWYRQTLGQGPEFLTYFQNEAQLEKSRLLSDRFSAERPKGSFSTLEIQRTEQGDSAMYLCASSPPGRGETQYFGPGTRLLVL.

The rearrangement uses TRBV12-3 or TRBV12-4 and TRBJ1-3; D possibly corresponds to TRBD1 (5 bases). Trimming left V 5 bases short and J 4 bases short, with 12 bases between. The CDR3 is made up of 14 amino acids. The chain's CDR3 is CASSRPGEGNTIYF. CDR3 coding DNA: TGTGCCAGCAGTCGCCCGGGGGAGGGAAACACCATATATTTT.

The chain combines TRBV20-1 with TRBJ1-1; 8 nucleotides align to TRBD1. Trimming at V came to 5 bases and at J to 4 bases, leaving 3 bases not matched to a gene. Germline CDR1 reads DFQATT; CDR2 reads SNEGSKA (reference sequence). The CDR3 is 12 residues long. The chain's CDR3 is CSAQTGGTEAFF. CDR3 nucleotides: TGCAGTGCTCAAACAGGGGGCACTGAAGCTTTCTTT.